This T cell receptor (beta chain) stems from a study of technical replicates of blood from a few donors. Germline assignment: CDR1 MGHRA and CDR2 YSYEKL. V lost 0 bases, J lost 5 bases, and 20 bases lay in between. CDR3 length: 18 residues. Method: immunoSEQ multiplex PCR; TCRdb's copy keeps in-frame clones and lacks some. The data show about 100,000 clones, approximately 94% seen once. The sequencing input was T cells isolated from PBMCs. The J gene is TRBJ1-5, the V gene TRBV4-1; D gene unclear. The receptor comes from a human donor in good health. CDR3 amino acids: CASSQEVSGPKSDQPQHF. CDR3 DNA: TGCGCCAGCAGCCAAGAGGTTTCGGGTCCGAAATCTGATCAGCCCCAGCATTTT.